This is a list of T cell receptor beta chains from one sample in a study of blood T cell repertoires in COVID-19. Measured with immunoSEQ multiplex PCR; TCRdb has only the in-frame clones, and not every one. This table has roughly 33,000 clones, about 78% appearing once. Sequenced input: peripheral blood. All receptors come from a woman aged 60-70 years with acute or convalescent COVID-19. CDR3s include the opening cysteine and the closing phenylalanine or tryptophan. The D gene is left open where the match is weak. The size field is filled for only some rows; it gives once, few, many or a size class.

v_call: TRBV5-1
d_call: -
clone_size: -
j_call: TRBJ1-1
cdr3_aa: CASSLMSSAEAFF
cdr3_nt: TGCGCCAGCAGCTTGATGTCGTCGGCTGAAGCTTTCTTT

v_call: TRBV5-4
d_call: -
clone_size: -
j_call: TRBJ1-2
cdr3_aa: CASSAQGYYGYTF
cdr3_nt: TGTGCCAGCAGCGCCCAGGGTTACTATGGCTACACCTTC

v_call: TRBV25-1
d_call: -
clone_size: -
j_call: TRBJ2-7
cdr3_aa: CASSPFSYEQYF
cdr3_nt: TGTGCCAGCTCCCCCTTCAGCTACGAGCAGTACTTC

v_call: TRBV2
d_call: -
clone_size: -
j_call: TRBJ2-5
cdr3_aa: CASSAGRKETQYF
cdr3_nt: TGTGCCAGCAGTGCCGGCAGGAAGGAGACCCAGTACTTC

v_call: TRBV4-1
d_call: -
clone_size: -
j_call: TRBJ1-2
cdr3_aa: CASSQETSVRIYTF
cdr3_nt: TGCGCCAGCAGCCAAGAAACGAGCGTGCGGATATACACCTTC

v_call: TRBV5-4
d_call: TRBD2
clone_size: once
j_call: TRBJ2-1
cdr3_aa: CASSPGGPGGPRNEQFF
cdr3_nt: TGTGCCAGCAGCCCCGGAGGACCGGGGGGGCCGCGCAATGAGCAGTTCTTC

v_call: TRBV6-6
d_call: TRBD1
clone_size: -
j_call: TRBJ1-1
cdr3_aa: CASRRTGVNTEAFF
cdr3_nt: TGTGCCAGCAGAAGGACAGGGGTGAACACTGAAGCTTTCTTT

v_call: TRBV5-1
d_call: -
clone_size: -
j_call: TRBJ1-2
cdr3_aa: CASSLGGGTWGGYTF
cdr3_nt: TGCGCCAGCAGCTTGGGCGGAGGAACTTGGGGTGGCTACACCTTC

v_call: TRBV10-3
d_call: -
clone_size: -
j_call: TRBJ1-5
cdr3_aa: CAISTANNQPQHF
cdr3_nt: TGTGCCATCAGCACAGCAAACAATCAGCCCCAGCATTTT

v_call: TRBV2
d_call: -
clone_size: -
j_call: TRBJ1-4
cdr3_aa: CASSESGGEKLFF
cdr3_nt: TGTGCCAGCAGTGAGTCGGGAGGTGAAAAACTGTTTTTT

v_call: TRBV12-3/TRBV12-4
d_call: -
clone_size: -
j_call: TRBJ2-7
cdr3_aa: CASSLANRGEQYF
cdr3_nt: TGTGCCAGCAGTTTAGCGAACCGGGGCGAGCAGTACTTC

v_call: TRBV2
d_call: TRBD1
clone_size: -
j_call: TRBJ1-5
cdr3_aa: CASSNYGTGGSNQPQHF
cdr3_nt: TGTGCCAGCAGTAACTATGGGACAGGGGGAAGCAATCAGCCCCAGCATTTT

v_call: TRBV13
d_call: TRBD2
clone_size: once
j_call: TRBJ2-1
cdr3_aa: CASSFLTSGGASSYNEQFF
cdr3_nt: TGTGCCAGCAGCTTCCTGACTAGCGGGGGGGCGAGCTCCTACAATGAGCAGTTCTTC

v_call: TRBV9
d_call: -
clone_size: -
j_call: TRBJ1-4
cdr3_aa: CASSALDSTEKLFF
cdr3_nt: TGTGCCAGCAGCGCCCTGGACAGCACTGAAAAACTGTTTTTT

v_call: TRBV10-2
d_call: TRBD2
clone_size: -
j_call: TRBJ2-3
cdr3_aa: CASRNLLAADTDTQYF
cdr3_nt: TGCGCCAGCAGGAACCTACTAGCGGCGGACACAGATACGCAGTATTTT

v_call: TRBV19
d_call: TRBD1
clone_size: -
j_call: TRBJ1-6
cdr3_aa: CASSIGDRENNSPLHF
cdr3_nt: TGTGCCAGTAGTATCGGTGACAGGGAGAATAATTCACCCCTCCACTTT

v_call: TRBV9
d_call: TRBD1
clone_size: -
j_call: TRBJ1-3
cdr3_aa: CASSVGTGGNTIYF
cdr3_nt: TGTGCCAGCAGCGTAGGGACAGGGGGGAACACCATATATTTT

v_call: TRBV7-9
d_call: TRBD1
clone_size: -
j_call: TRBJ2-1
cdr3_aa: CASSLGGPGQEYNEQFF
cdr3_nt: TGTGCCAGCAGCTTAGGTGGTCCGGGACAGGAGTACAATGAGCAGTTCTTC

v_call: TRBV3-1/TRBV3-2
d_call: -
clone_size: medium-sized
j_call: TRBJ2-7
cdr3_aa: CASSHGRGYEQYF
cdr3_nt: TGTGCCAGCAGCCATGGACGGGGGTACGAGCAGTACTTC

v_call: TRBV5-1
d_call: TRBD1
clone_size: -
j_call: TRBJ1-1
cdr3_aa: CASSSEDRGSTEAFF
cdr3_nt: TGCGCCAGCAGCTCCGAGGACAGGGGGAGCACTGAAGCTTTCTTT

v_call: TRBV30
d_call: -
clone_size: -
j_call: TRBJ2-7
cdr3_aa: CAWSGTAGLEQYF
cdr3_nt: TGTGCCTGGTCCGGGACAGCGGGCTTGGAGCAGTACTTC

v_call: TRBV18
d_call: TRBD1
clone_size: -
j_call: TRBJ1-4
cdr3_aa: CASSPGQVKELFF
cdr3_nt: TGTGCCAGCTCACCGGGACAGGTTAAGGAACTGTTTTTT

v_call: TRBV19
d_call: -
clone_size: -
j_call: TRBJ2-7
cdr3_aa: CASSIEWQGNYEQYF
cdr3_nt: TGTGCCAGTAGTATAGAGTGGCAGGGCAACTACGAGCAGTACTTC

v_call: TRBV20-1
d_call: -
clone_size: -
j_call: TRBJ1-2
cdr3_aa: CSASFPQGTNYGYTF
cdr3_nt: TGCAGTGCTAGTTTCCCCCAGGGGACTAACTATGGCTACACCTTC

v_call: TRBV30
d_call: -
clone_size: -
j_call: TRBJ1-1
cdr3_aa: CAWTWRGRRYTEAFF
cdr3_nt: TGTGCCTGGACCTGGCGGGGGCGGCGGTACACTGAAGCTTTCTTT

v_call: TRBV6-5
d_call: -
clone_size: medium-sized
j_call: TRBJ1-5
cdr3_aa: CASSFGGAPWPQHF
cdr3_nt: TGTGCCAGCAGCTTCGGGGGAGCCCCATGGCCCCAGCATTTT

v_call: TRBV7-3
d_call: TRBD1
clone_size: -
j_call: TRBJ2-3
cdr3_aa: CASSLSGQGGDTQYF
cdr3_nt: TGTGCCAGCAGCTTAAGTGGACAGGGTGGCGATACGCAGTATTTT

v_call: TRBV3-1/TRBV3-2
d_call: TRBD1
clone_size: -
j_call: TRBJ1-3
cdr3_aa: CASSQTGGSGNTIYF
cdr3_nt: TGTGCCAGCAGCCAAACAGGGGGCTCTGGAAACACCATATATTTT

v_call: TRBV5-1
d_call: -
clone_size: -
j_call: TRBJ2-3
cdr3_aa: CASSLGPPASADTQYF
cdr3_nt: TGCGCCAGCAGCTTGGGTCCGCCAGCAAGCGCAGATACGCAGTATTTT

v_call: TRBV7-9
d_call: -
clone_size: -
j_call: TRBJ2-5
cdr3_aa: CASSLGGGGETQYF
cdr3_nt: TGTGCCAGCAGCTTAGGTGGGGGCGGAGAGACCCAGTACTTC

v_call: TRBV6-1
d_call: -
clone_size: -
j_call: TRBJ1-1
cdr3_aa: CASSEGWGAITEAFF
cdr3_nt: TGTGCCAGCAGTGAAGGGTGGGGCGCGATCACTGAAGCTTTCTTT

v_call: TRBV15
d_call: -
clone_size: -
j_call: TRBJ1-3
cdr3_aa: CATSRVGGSGNTIYF
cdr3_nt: TGTGCCACCAGCAGAGTGGGGGGCTCTGGAAACACCATATATTTT

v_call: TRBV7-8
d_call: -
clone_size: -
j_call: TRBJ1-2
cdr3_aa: CASSLDEGIAYGYTF
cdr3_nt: TGTGCCAGCAGCTTAGACGAGGGTATAGCCTATGGCTACACCTTC